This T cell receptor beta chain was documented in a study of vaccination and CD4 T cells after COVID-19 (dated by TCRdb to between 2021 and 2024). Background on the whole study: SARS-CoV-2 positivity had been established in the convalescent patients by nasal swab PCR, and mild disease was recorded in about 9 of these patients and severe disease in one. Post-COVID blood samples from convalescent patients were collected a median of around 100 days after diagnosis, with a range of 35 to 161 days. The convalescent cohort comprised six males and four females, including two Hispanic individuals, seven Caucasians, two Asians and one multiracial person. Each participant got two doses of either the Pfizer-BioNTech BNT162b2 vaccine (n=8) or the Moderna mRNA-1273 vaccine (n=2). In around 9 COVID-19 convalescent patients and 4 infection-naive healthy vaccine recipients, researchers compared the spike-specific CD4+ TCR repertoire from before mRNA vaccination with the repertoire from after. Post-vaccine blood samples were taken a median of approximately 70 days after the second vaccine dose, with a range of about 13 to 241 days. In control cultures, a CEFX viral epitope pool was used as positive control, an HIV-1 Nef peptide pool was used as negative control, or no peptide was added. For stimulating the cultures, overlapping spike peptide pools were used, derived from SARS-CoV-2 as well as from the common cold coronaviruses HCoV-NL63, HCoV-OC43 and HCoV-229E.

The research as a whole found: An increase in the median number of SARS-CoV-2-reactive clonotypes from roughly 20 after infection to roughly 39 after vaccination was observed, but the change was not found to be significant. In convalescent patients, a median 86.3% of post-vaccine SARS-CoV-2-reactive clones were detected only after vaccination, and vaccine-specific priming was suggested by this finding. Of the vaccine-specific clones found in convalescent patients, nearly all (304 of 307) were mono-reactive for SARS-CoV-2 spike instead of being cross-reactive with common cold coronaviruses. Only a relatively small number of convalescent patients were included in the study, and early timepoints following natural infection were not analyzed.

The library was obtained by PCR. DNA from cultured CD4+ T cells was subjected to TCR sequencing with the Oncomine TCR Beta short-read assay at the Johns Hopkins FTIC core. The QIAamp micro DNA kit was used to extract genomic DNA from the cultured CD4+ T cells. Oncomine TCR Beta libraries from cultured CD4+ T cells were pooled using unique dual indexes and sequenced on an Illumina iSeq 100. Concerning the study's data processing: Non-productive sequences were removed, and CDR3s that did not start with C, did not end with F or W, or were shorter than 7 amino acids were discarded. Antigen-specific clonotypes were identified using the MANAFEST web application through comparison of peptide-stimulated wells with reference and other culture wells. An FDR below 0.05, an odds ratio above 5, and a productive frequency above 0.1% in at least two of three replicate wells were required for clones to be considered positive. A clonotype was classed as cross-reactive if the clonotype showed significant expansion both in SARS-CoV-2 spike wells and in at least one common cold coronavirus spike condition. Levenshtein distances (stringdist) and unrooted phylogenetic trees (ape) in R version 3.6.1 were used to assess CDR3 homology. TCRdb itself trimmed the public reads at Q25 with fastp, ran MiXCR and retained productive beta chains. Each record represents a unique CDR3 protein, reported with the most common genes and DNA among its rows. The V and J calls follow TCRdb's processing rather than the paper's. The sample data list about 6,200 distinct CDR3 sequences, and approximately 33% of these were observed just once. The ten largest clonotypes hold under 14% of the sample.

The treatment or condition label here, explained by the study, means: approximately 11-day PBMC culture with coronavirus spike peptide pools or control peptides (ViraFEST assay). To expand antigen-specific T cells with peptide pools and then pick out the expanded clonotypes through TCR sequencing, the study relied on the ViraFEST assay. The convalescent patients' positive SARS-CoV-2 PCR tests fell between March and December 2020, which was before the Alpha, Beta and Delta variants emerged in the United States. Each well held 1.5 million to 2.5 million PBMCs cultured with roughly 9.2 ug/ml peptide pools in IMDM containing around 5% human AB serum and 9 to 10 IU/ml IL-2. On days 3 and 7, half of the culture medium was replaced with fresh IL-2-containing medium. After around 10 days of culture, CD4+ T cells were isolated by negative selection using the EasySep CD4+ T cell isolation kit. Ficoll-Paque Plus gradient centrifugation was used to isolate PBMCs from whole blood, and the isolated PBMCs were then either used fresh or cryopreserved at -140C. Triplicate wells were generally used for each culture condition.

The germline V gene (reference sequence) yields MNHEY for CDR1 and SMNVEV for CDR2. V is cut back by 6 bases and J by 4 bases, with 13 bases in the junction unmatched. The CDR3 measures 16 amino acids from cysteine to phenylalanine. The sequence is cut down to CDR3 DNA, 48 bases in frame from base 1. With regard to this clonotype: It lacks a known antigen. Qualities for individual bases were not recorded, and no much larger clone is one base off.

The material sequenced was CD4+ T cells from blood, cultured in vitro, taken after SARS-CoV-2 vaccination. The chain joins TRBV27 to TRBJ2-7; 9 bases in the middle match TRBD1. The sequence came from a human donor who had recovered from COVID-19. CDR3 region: CASSPSPGTGTYEQYF. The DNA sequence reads TGTGCCAGCAGCCCCTCTCCGGGGACAGGGACGTACGAGCAGTACTTC.